One T cell receptor (beta chain) is described in this entry. This sample is part of a study of T-cell reconstitution after alpha-beta-depleted transplantation in children. Researchers prepared the TCRbeta library using unique molecular identifiers, the study reports. TCRdb ran MiXCR on the PCR reads and lists one entry per CDR3 protein. Of some 500,000 distinct CDR3 sequences listed, approximately 16% were seen once; the top ten hold about 3.1%. The CDR3 loop spans 14 amino acids. The V gene's germline CDR1 is SGHRS and CDR2 YFSETQ. Trimming at V came to 4 bases and at J to 5 bases, leaving 3 bases not matched to a gene.

Material: PBMCs from the stem cell graft donor, obtained from the stem cell graft. The V and J genes are TRBV5-1 and TRBJ1-6; 7 nucleotides line up with TRBD1. This receptor was taken from a human donor who donated a stem cell graft to a child with acute lymphoblastic leukemia. CDR3 DNA sequence: TGCGCCAGCAGCCGGGACAGCGATAATTCACCCCTCCACTTT. It encodes CASSRDSDNSPLHF.